The next 19 T cell receptor beta chains were all read from a single sample in a study of T cells in women clearing cervical HPV infection. Sequencing was performed with immunoSEQ multiplex PCR; in TCRdb, only in-frame clones are kept and a portion is missing. In total, the table holds 28,000 or so clones. Sequencing input: blood buffy coat. The receptor set was obtained from a woman aged 18-70 years with a cervical HPV16 infection that either progressed to CIN3+ or cleared (not recorded which).

Comments on this clone: The read is 3 residues too short to cover the CDR3 end, so that end is filled in from the germline J gene. The chain uses TRBV19 and TRBJ2-2; 11 bases line up with TRBD1. CDR3 length: 13 residues. CDR1 is LNHDA and CDR2 is SQIVND in the germline V gene (reference sequence). Losses at the gene ends were 11 bases for V and 5 bases for J; bases not matched to a gene: 4. The DNA read from the CDR3 is TGTGCCGGACAGGGGGCCGGTACCGGGGAG. Translated, it gives CAGQGAGTGE. The full CDR3 protein is CAGQGAGTGELFF.

About this clone: The read comes to an end 3 residues before the CDR3 does, leaving the germline J gene to fill in the end. V gene TRBV7-2 combines with J gene TRBJ2-7, with 9 bases aligning to TRBD1. Germline V lookup: CDR1 SGHTA, CDR2 FQGNSA. Trimming removed 8 bases from V and 4 bases from J; junction bases left unmatched: 9. The length of the CDR3 is 14 residues. CDR3 loop: CASQGDRAIYEQYF. The covered CDR3 bases are TGTGCCAGCCAAGGGGACAGGGCTATTTACGAG.

In the case of this clone: The read finishes 3 residues shy of the CDR3 end, and the germline J gene is used to complete it. Other DNA sequences within the sample encode an identical CDR3. This chain links TRBV6-2 or TRBV6-3 with TRBJ1-1; D is ambiguous. Germline values: CDR1 MNHEY, CDR2 SVGEGT. This CDR3 spans 17 amino acids. The CDR3 is CASSYSLYLAGGWVAFF. CDR3 DNA, as far as it was read: TGTGCCAGCAGTTACTCGCTTTATTTGGCAGGTGGATGGGTA.

Of note for this clone: Read coverage stops 3 residues before the CDR3 terminus; the germline J gene supplies the remainder. This chain connects TRBV29-1 to TRBJ1-1, with D perhaps matching TRBD1 (6 bases). The germline V gene has CDR1 SQVTM and CDR2 ANQGSEA. The length of the CDR3 is 13 residues. V lost 4 bases to trimming and J lost 1 base, with 10 bases between them. The CDR3 is CSVGGLSNTEAFF. The sequenced part of the CDR3 DNA is TGCAGCGTTGGGGGGCTCTCGAACACTGAA. Complete variable domain (other parts from reference TRBV29-1 and TRBJ1-1): SAVISQKPSRDICQRGTSLTIQCQVDSQVTMMFWYRQQPGQSLTLIATANQGSEATYESGFVIDKFPISRPNLTFSTLTVSNMSPEDSSIYLCSVGGLSNTEAFFGQGTRLTVV.

The CDR3 loop reads CASATDTQYF. CDR3 DNA, as far as it was read: TGTGCCAGCGCTACCGATACG. The chain employs TRBV7-9 and TRBJ2-3, with D unclear. Sequencing ends 3 residues short of the CDR3 end; the germline J gene provides the rest. Trimming removed 8 bases from V and 6 bases from J, with 6 bases in between. The V gene's germline CDR1 is SEHNR and CDR2 FQNEAQ (reference sequence). The CDR3 length is 10 residues.

On this clone itself: The read falls 3 residues short of the CDR3 end, and the missing part is taken from the germline J gene. Other DNA sequences in this sample translate to the same CDR3. The V gene is TRBV5-1, the J gene TRBJ1-3; TRBD1 matches 7 bases. Looked up from germline, CDR1 is SGHRS and CDR2 is YFSETQ. V was clipped by 4 bases and J by 0 bases; unmatched bases: 10. The CDR3 runs 17 residues. The CDR3 spells CASSAVPGTDSGNTIYF. The CDR3 DNA, read in part, is TGCGCCAGCAGCGCCGTCCCGGGGACAGACTCTGGAAACACC.

A remark on this clone: The read terminates 3 residues before the CDR3 end, so the remaining end is supplied by the germline J gene. This rearrangement joins TRBV7-9 to TRBJ2-2, with 7 nucleotides matching TRBD2. Per the germline V gene, CDR1 is SEHNR and CDR2 is FQNEAQ (reference sequence). The CDR3 is 14 residues long. J was trimmed by 4 bases and V by 2 bases; bases with no gene match: 1. CDR3 DNA, as far as it was read: TGTGCCAGCAGCTTACGCGGGGGCACCGGGGAG. As protein: CASSLRGGTGE. The CDR3 as a whole reads CASSLRGGTGELFF. The full variable domain, completed using reference TRBV7-9 and TRBJ2-2, is DTGVSQNPRHKITKRGQNVTFRCDPISEHNRLYWYRQTLGQGPEFLTYFQNEAQLEKSRLLSDRFSAERPKGSFSTLEIQRTEQGDSAMYLCASSLRGGTGELFFGEGSRLTVL.

CDR3 bases read: TGCGCCAGCAGCCCTTTGGCCGGACAGGGATCCTACGAG. It is translated as CASSPLAGQGSYE. From start to end, the CDR3 is CASSPLAGQGSYEQYF. V and J are TRBV4-1 and TRBJ2-7; 8 nucleotides match TRBD1. The read ends 3 residues shy of where the CDR3 ends; the end is completed using the germline J gene. J lost 1 base, V lost 4 bases, and 9 bases had no gene match. The CDR3 has 16 amino acids. CDR1 and CDR2 from the germline V gene are MGHRA and YSYEKL.

In the case of this clone: The CDR3 goes on 3 residues after the read ends, and that part is filled in from the germline J gene. This rearrangement joins TRBV20-1 to TRBJ2-1, with 8 bases that match TRBD1. This CDR3 is 16 amino acids long. V shed 0 bases and J 5 bases; nucleotides not matched to a gene: 9. Germline CDR1 DFQATT, CDR2 SNEGSKA (reference sequence). CDR3 sequence: CSARDSEGTGNNEQFF. Incomplete CDR3 DNA: TGCAGTGCTAGAGACAGTGAAGGGACAGGCAACAATGAG.

Comments on this clone: The read terminates 3 residues ahead of where the CDR3 ends, so the germline J gene completes it. Other DNA sequences in the same sample also yield this CDR3. J is TRBJ2-7 and V is TRBV14; 7 bases map to TRBD1. CDR1 is SGHDN and CDR2 is FVKESK in the germline V gene. The junction had 6 bases not matched to a gene; V was cut back by 6 bases and J by 4 bases. This CDR3 region has 13 residues. The CDR3 spells CASSDRATYEQYF. The part of the CDR3 DNA that was read is TGTGCCAGCAGTGACAGGGCAACATACGAG.

As concerns this clone: The read ends 3 residues early relative to the CDR3; the germline J gene fills the gap. The chain combines TRBV5-4 with TRBJ2-7; D is unclear. CDR1 is SGHNT, CDR2 YYREEE, per germline (reference sequence). Trimming took 0 bases from V and 1 from J, leaving 8 bases between them. This CDR3 has 14 amino acids. The chain's CDR3 is CASSLETGSYEQYF. Partial CDR3 DNA: TGTGCCAGCAGCTTGGAGACTGGATCCTACGAG.

Details on this clone: The read halts 3 residues ahead of the CDR3 end, with the missing end drawn from the germline J gene. The chain combines TRBV29-1 with TRBJ1-2, with TRBD1 identical over 7 bases. This CDR3 is 13 amino acids long. The germline V gene has CDR1 SQVTM and CDR2 ANQGSEA. CDR3 protein: CSVDYRGGSGYTF. The sequenced part of the CDR3 DNA is TGCAGCGTTGACTACCGAGGGGGCTCAGGC.

The CDR3 bases that were read are TGTGCCAGCAGCTCCATTGGGACAGGGGGCTACAATGAG. Amino acid sequence: CASSSIGTGGYNE. The full CDR3 reads CASSSIGTGGYNEQFF. This chain connects TRBV7-7 to TRBJ2-1; 11 bases are shared with TRBD1. The read is 3 residues too short to cover the CDR3 end, so that end is filled in from the germline J gene. CDR1 and CDR2 (germline): SSHAT, FNYEAQ (reference sequence). The CDR3 runs to 16 residues. V gave up 4 bases and J gave up 3 bases; unmatched junction bases: 5.

As concerns this clone: The read halts 3 residues ahead of the CDR3 end, with the missing end drawn from the germline J gene. The chain couples TRBV20-1 to TRBJ2-1, with TRBD2 as a possible D gene (5 bases). The germline V gene encodes CDR1 DFQATT and CDR2 SNEGSKA (reference sequence). This CDR3 region has 11 residues. V was clipped by 4 bases and J by 8 bases, with 9 bases between them. The CDR3 DNA, read in part, is TGCAGTGCTACTGGGCGGGATGAG. Amino acid sequence: CSATGRDE. In full, the CDR3 is CSATGRDEQFF.

Details on this clone: Read coverage stops 3 residues before the CDR3 terminus; the germline J gene supplies the remainder. This chain uses TRBV30 with TRBJ2-7; 9 bases match TRBD1. V lost 3 bases, J lost 5 bases, and 8 bases stayed unmatched. This CDR3 spans 14 amino acids. Germline assignment: CDR1 GTSNPN and CDR2 SVGIG (reference sequence). The CDR3 DNA, read in part, is TGTGCCTGGAGGACCGGGACAGGGTCCCACGAG. Protein sequence: CAWRTGTGSHE. The whole CDR3 sequence is CAWRTGTGSHEQYF.

CDR3 sequence: CASSLVKGAYDYTF. The DNA read from the CDR3 is TGTGCCAGCAGCTTAGTTAAGGGGGCCTACGAC. The V call is TRBV7-2, the J call TRBJ1-2, with TRBD1 matching over 7 bases. The read terminates 3 residues ahead of where the CDR3 ends, so the germline J gene completes it. This CDR3 has 14 amino acids. Per germline, CDR1 SGHTA and CDR2 FQGNSA.

The CDR3 sequence: CASSYQGAGNEKLFF. Partial CDR3 DNA: TGTGCCAGCAGCTATCAGGGGGCCGGGAATGAAAAA. This chain links TRBV7-2 with TRBJ1-4, with TRBD1 identical over 8 bases. The CDR3 end lies 3 residues beyond the end of the read and is filled in from the germline J gene. V shed 4 bases, J shed 5 bases, and the junction held 6 bases outside the gene matches. CDR1 is SGHTA and CDR2 is FQGNSA in the germline V gene. The CDR3 covers 15 residues. Based on the CDR3 plus reference TRBV7-2 and TRBJ1-4, the full variable domain is GAGVSQSPSNKVTEKGKDVELRCDPISGHTALYWYRQSLGQGLEFLIYFQGNSAPDKSGLPSDRFSAERTGGSVSTLTIQRTQQEDSAVYLCASSYQGAGNEKLFFGSGTQLSVL.

A remark on this clone: The read stops 3 residues short of the end of the CDR3; the missing end is completed from the germline J gene. V usage is TRBV18 and J usage is TRBJ2-3; 8 bases line up with TRBD2. Germline CDR1 and CDR2: KGHSH and LQKENI. CDR3 size: 20 residues. With V trimmed by 6 bases and J by 1 base, 21 bases remained unmatched. The sequenced part of the CDR3 DNA is TGTGCCAGCTCCGTCTTAGTAGCGGGGCGGGGGACCTCCGGCACAGATACG. This codes for CASSVLVAGRGTSGTDT. The full CDR3 protein is CASSVLVAGRGTSGTDTQYF.

A note on this clone: With the read ending 3 residues before the CDR3 end, the germline J gene is used to fill in that end. The chain is built from TRBV7-9 and TRBJ2-5, with D uncertain. The V end lost 4 bases, the J end lost 7 bases, and 16 bases lay between the germline ends. CDR3 length: 14 residues. CDR1 is SEHNR, CDR2 FQNEAQ, per germline (reference sequence). CDR3 DNA (partial): TGTGCCAGCAGCTCGCTAGAGATTATAGGGACC. It translates to CASSSLEIIGT. In full, the CDR3 reads CASSSLEIIGTQYF.